The rows below give T cell receptor beta chains drawn from one sample of a study of cytomegalovirus exposure and HLA in healthy donors. The repertoire was sequenced with immunoSEQ multiplex PCR; TCRdb's copy has only in-frame clones and lacks some. The sample yields under 150,000 clones, almost 85% seen once. The specimen sequenced was PBMCs. All receptors come from a man younger than 45 in good health and CMV-seropositive. The CDR3 runs from the conserved cysteine through the conserved F or W. The D gene is left open where the match is weak. Not all rows give a size; the values are once, few, many and, for expanded clones, a class.

len	d_gene	v_gene	j_gene	abundance	CDR3aa	CDR3nt
15	NA	TRBV6-5	TRBJ1-1	NA	CASSYVGQGPPEAFF	TGTGCCAGCAGTTACGTCGGGCAGGGGCCACCTGAAGCTTTCTTT
15	NA	TRBV28	TRBJ1-5	NA	CASSLQSQANQPQHF	TGTGCCAGCAGCCTACAATCGCAGGCCAATCAGCCCCAGCATTTT
14	NA	TRBV2	TRBJ1-4	once	CAGGGTPTNEKLFF	TGTGCCGGGGGAGGGACCCCAACTAATGAAAAACTGTTTTTT
13	NA	TRBV7-9	TRBJ2-4	NA	CASSLTTKNIQYF	TGTGCCAGCAGCTTAACTACTAAAAACATTCAGTACTTC
14	NA	TRBV2	TRBJ2-1	NA	CAGRLLSTSNEQFF	TGTGCCGGAAGACTCCTTTCAACTTCAAATGAGCAGTTCTTC
13	NA	TRBV7-9	TRBJ1-3	NA	CASSRSDPDTIYF	TGTGCCAGCAGCCGCTCCGATCCGGACACCATATATTTT
17	TRBD2	TRBV27	TRBJ2-1	NA	CASSPRTSGRSYNEQFF	TGTGCCAGCAGTCCCCGGACTAGCGGGCGCTCTTACAATGAGCAGTTCTTC
15	NA	TRBV6-1	TRBJ1-5	NA	CASIDRKRGNQPQHF	TGTGCCAGCATTGACAGGAAGAGGGGCAATCAGCCCCAGCATTTT
16	TRBD1	TRBV4-1	TRBJ2-7	NA	CASSQDRTGLSYEQYF	TGCGCCAGCAGCCAAGATCGGACAGGGCTCTCCTACGAGCAGTACTTC
14	TRBD1	TRBV6-4	TRBJ1-1	NA	CASSGNQGDTEAFF	TGTGCCAGCAGTGGGAACCAGGGGGACACTGAAGCTTTCTTT
14	NA	TRBV5-1	TRBJ2-3	NA	CASSLGQPTDTQYF	TGCGCCAGCAGCTTGGGACAGCCCACAGATACGCAGTATTTT
17	TRBD2	TRBV5-1	TRBJ2-3	NA	CASSPSTSGEAIDTQYF	TGCGCCAGCAGCCCCTCGACTAGCGGGGAGGCGATAGATACGCAGTATTTT
18	TRBD2	TRBV7-2	TRBJ2-1	few	CATMGSGTSGRALNEQFF	TGTGCCACCATGGGATCCGGGACTAGCGGGAGGGCCCTCAATGAGCAGTTCTTC
17	TRBD2	TRBV4-1	TRBJ2-1	few	CASSQAPGLDGPNEQFF	TGCGCCAGCAGCCAAGCTCCGGGACTAGACGGGCCCAATGAGCAGTTCTTC
15	TRBD2	TRBV27	TRBJ2-3	NA	CASSFVGERGDTQYF	TGTGCCAGCAGTTTCGTGGGGGAGCGGGGAGATACGCAGTATTTT
14	TRBD2	TRBV5-6	TRBJ2-3	once	CASRGLAGGDTQYF	TGTGCCAGCAGGGGACTAGCGGGAGGGGATACGCAGTATTTT
13	NA	TRBV27	TRBJ1-5	NA	CASSLGGFGPQHF	TGTGCCAGCAGTTTAGGGGGGTTTGGGCCCCAGCATTTT
10	NA	TRBV20-1	TRBJ2-7	NA	CSARDPGTTF	TGCAGTGCTAGAGATCCGGGGACAACTTTC
17	NA	TRBV28	TRBJ2-3	NA	CASSWGLAASSTDTQYF	TGTGCCAGCAGTTGGGGGCTCGCGGCCTCTAGCACAGATACGCAGTATTTT
13	NA	TRBV2	TRBJ1-5	NA	CASSEEGGQPQHF	TGTGCCAGCAGTGAGGAGGGCGGTCAGCCCCAGCATTTT
12	NA	TRBV7-9	TRBJ2-7	NA	CSIEDRSYEQYF	TGTTCCATCGAGGACAGATCCTACGAGCAGTACTTC
15	NA	TRBV25-1	TRBJ2-5	NA	CASSDKLGSQETQYF	TGTGCCAGCAGTGATAAGTTGGGCAGCCAAGAGACCCAGTACTTC
15	TRBD2	TRBV2	TRBJ2-1	NA	CASRATPGLAVGQFF	TGTGCCAGCAGAGCTACGCCGGGACTAGCGGTCGGGCAGTTCTTC
16	NA	TRBV25-1	TRBJ1-6	once	CASSEWRNGGNSPLHF	TGTGCCAGCAGTGAATGGAGAAACGGGGGAAATTCACCCCTCCACTTT
15	TRBD2	TRBV2	TRBJ2-2	NA	CASSLGLAGTGELFF	TGTGCCAGCAGTTTGGGACTAGCTGGCACCGGGGAGCTGTTTTTT
15	TRBD1	TRBV6-5	TRBJ2-1	NA	CASRSRGSGIDEQFF	TGTGCCAGCAGGTCCAGGGGGTCGGGGATCGATGAGCAGTTCTTC
13	NA	TRBV30	TRBJ1-3	NA	CAWSREAGNTIYF	TGTGCCTGGAGTCGGGAGGCTGGAAACACCATATATTTT
15	TRBD1	TRBV27	TRBJ2-7	NA	CASSPSGQGTREQYF	TGTGCCAGCAGTCCGTCGGGACAGGGTACCCGCGAGCAGTACTTC
14	NA	TRBV11-2	TRBJ2-7	NA	CASSLDPGNYEQYF	TGTGCCAGCAGCTTAGATCCGGGGAACTACGAGCAGTACTTC
13	NA	TRBV30	TRBJ1-5	NA	CAWGSREGQPQHF	TGTGCCTGGGGGTCGAGGGAAGGTCAGCCCCAGCATTTT
14	TRBD2	TRBV27	TRBJ2-7	once	CASSRGGASYEQYF	TGTGCCAGCAGCCGCGGGGGGGCCAGCTACGAGCAGTACTTC
14	NA	TRBV2	TRBJ2-7	NA	CATTRTPVSYEQYF	TGTGCCACCACCCGGACACCAGTTTCCTACGAGCAGTACTTC
15	TRBD2	TRBV7-9	TRBJ2-7	NA	CASSPSGGKAYEQYF	TGTGCCAGCAGCCCCTCGGGGGGGAAGGCCTACGAGCAGTACTTC
14	NA	TRBV28	TRBJ1-5	NA	CASSSGSGNQPQHF	TGTGCCAGCAGCTCAGGGTCGGGCAATCAGCCCCAGCATTTT
13	NA	TRBV7-3	TRBJ2-3	NA	CASSDSSADTQYF	TGTGCCAGCAGCGATAGCAGCGCAGATACGCAGTATTTT
14	TRBD1	TRBV19	TRBJ2-2	NA	CASSDRGNTGELFF	TGTGCCAGTAGTGACAGGGGCAACACCGGGGAGCTGTTTTTT
16	NA	TRBV5-1	TRBJ2-6	NA	CASSRQSYSGANVLTF	TGCGCCAGCAGCAGACAGTCCTACTCTGGGGCCAACGTCCTGACTTTC
15	TRBD1	TRBV28	TRBJ2-7	few	CASSSLRAGGRDQYF	TGTGCCAGCAGTTCACTGCGGGCAGGGGGACGGGACCAGTACTTC
13	NA	TRBV9	TRBJ1-2	few	CASSPQEGNGYTF	TGTGCCAGCAGCCCTCAGGAGGGAAATGGCTACACCTTC
16	TRBD1	TRBV5-4	TRBJ2-2	NA	CASSWGAQGANGELFF	TGTGCCAGCAGCTGGGGGGCCCAGGGGGCTAACGGGGAGCTGTTTTTT
17	TRBD1	TRBV4-1	TRBJ2-2	NA	CASSQLPGQGGTGELFF	TGCGCCAGCAGCCAACTCCCCGGACAGGGGGGGACCGGGGAGCTGTTTTTT
14	TRBD1	TRBV6-6	TRBJ1-2	once	CASRGTEINYGYTF	TGTGCCAGCAGGGGGACAGAGATTAACTATGGCTACACCTTC
14	TRBD2	TRBV10-3	TRBJ2-7	NA	CAISDSGGTYEQYF	TGTGCCATCAGTGATAGCGGGGGGACGTACGAGCAGTACTTC
14	NA	TRBV14	TRBJ1-1	NA	CASSPGEWNTEAFF	TGTGCCAGCAGCCCCGGGGAGTGGAACACTGAAGCTTTCTTT
15	NA	TRBV19	TRBJ1-5	NA	CASRASHRRDQPQHF	TGTGCCAGTAGAGCCTCTCACAGGAGGGATCAGCCCCAGCATTTT